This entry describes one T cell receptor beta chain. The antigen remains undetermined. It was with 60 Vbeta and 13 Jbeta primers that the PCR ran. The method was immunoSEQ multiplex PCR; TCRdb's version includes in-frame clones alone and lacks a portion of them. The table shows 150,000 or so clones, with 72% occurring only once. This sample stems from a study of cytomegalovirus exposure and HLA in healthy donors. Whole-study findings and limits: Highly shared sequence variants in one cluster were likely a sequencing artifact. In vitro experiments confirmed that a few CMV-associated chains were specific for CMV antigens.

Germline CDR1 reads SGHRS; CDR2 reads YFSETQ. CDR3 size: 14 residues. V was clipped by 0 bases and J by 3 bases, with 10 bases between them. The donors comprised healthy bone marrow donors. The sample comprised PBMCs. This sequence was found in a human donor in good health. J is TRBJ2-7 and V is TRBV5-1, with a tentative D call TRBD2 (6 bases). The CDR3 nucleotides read TGCGCCAGCAGCTTGGTTGGGGACTTCTACGAGCAGTACTTC. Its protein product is CASSLVGDFYEQYF.